This T cell receptor beta chain was sequenced for a study of T cell repertoires in aging, cancer and after chemotherapy. This clonotype was seen a handful of times. This CDR3 is 13 amino acids long. Losses at the gene ends were 6 bases for V and 3 bases for J; bases not matched to a gene: 4. Per the germline V gene, CDR1 is MNHEY and CDR2 is SMNVEV (reference sequence). Rearranged V-D-J TRB sequences were amplified with a mixed TRB-A/B primer pool. TCRdb independently ran MiXCR on the multiplex PCR reads; one entry per CDR3 protein. The sample yields some 9,800 distinct CDR3 sequences, 35% to 50% seen once. Peripheral blood genomic DNA, not sorted cells or RNA, was the template.

The gene calls are TRBV27 and TRBJ1-2; TRBD1 aligns across 7 bases. The sequencing input was blood. The origin of this receptor is a human donor in good health. CDR3: CASSEGQYYGYTF. CDR3 bases: TGTGCCAGCAGCGAGGGACAGTACTATGGCTACACCTTC.